The 24 T cell receptor beta chains presented below share a single source sample, sequenced in a study of a mutant IDH1 vaccine in newly diagnosed glioma. Stated time point: week 23, last vaccination. The investigators gave 300 ug of mutant IDH1 20-mer peptide in each vaccine dose, together with topical imiquimod. Repertoires were generated with immunoSEQ multiplex PCR, while TCRdb's copy carries only in-frame clones and drops some. The table includes approximately 41,000 clones, under 80% detected once. No antigens are known for them. The source was PBMCs, collected from a glioma patient whose treatment included an IDH1 peptide vaccine. The receptors shown here come from a woman aged 35 to 49 with glioma. Some clones in this sample may be carry-over from other donors' samples.

The genes are TRBV25-1 and TRBJ1-1, with D uncertain. V was trimmed by 0 bases and J by 1 base, leaving 12 bases between them. The CDR3 covers 16 residues. Per germline, CDR1 MGHDK and CDR2 SYGVNS. CDR3 nucleotide sequence: TGTGCCAGCAGTGAATATGGTGGGATGGGGAACACTGAAGCTTTCTTT. Translation gives CASSEYGGMGNTEAFF.

The genes are TRBV5-4 and TRBJ2-3, with D possibly matching TRBD2 (6 bases). In germline, CDR1 is SGHNT, CDR2 YYREEE (reference sequence). Deletions cut 4 bases from V and 2 bases from J, with 14 bases between. The CDR3 is 15 residues long. The CDR3 DNA follows: TGTGCCAGCAGCGCTGGCGGGACCGACACAGATACGCAGTATTTT. Translating it yields CASSAGGTDTDTQYF.

V gene TRBV6-1 combines with J gene TRBJ1-5; maybe TRBD1 (6 bases). This CDR3 has 14 amino acids. Trimming shortened V by 2 bases and J by 5 bases, and 10 bases separated the two germline ends. From germline, CDR1 is MNHNS and CDR2 SASEGT. The CDR3: CASSERGADQPQHF. In DNA, the CDR3 is TGTGCCAGCAGTGAACGGGGGGCGGATCAGCCCCAGCATTTT.

This chain links TRBV11-3 with TRBJ2-2; D gene ambiguous. The ends were cut back, 1 base at V and 5 bases at J, with 5 bases in the middle. This CDR3 has 13 amino acids. CDR1 is SGHNT and CDR2 is YENEEA in the germline V gene. The CDR3 region is CASSLVTTGELFF. CDR3 nucleotides: TGTGCCAGCAGCTTAGTCACGACCGGGGAGCTGTTTTTT. Full variable domain (rest looked up from reference TRBV11-3 and TRBJ2-2): EAGVVQSPRYKIIEKKQPVAFWCNPISGHNTLYWYLQNLGQGPELLIRYENEEAVDDSQLPKDRFSAERLKGVDSTLKIQPAELGDSAVYLCASSLVTTGELFFGEGSRLTVL.

This clone occurred once. This CDR3 is CAISDRGVGAGELFF. CDR3 nucleotide sequence: TGTGCCATCAGTGATCGGGGGGTTGGGGCCGGGGAGCTGTTTTTT. The chain joins TRBV10-3 to TRBJ2-2; 7 bases are a match to TRBD2. The ends lost 3 bases at V and 6 bases at J; junction bases unmatched: 7. The CDR3 contains 15 residues. Germline loops: CDR1 ENHRY, CDR2 SYGVKD.

Turning to this clone: Its ends do not fully match the called genes, so a read error is possible. The chain employs TRBV5-4 and TRBJ2-2; possibly TRBD1 or TRBD2 for D (5 bases each). The CDR3 contains 15 residues. Germline assignment: CDR1 SGHNT and CDR2 YYREEE (reference sequence). The CDR3 here is CVSTDAGADTGELFF. CDR3 in DNA: TGTGTCAGCACCGACGCCGGGGCCGACACCGGGGAGCTGTTTTTT.

The rearrangement joins TRBV19 to TRBJ1-5; D call uncertain. The CDR3 sequence is 16 residues long. Germline assignment: CDR1 LNHDA and CDR2 SQIVND (reference sequence). Trimming took off 0 bases at V and 4 bases at J, with 13 bases between the two ends. The CDR3: CASSIDLSGRNQPQHF. DNA of the CDR3: TGTGCCAGTAGTATAGATCTATCGGGCCGTAATCAGCCCCAGCATTTT. Based on the CDR3 plus reference TRBV19 and TRBJ1-5, the full variable domain is DGGITQSPKYLFRKEGQNVTLSCEQNLNHDAMYWYRQDPGQGLRLIYYSQIVNDFQKGDIAEGYSVSREKKESFPLTVTSAQKNPTAFYLCASSIDLSGRNQPQHFGDGTRLSIL.

The gene calls are TRBV29-1 and TRBJ2-1; D is unclear. Trimming left V 5 bases short and J 9 bases short, with 14 bases between. Germline V gene data show CDR1 as SQVTM and CDR2 as ANQGSEA. This CDR3 region has 12 residues. CDR3 in DNA: TGCAGCGTTCGCGGTGATCTAGGTGAGCAGTTCTTC. Residues: CSVRGDLGEQFF.

The chain uses TRBV2 and TRBJ2-5; D uncertain. CDR1 SNHLY and CDR2 FYNNEI come from the germline V gene. V lost 7 bases and J 6 bases, leaving 12 bases between the germline ends. This CDR3 is 12 amino acids long. CDR3 nucleotides: TGTGCCAGCACCATGGCCTTACAGACCCAGTACTTC. Encoded protein: CASTMALQTQYF. Full variable domain (outside the CDR3, taken from reference TRBV2 and TRBJ2-5): EPEVTQTPSHQVTQMGQEVILRCVPISNHLYFYWYRQILGQKVEFLVSFYNNEISEKSEIFDDQFSVERPDGSNFTLKIRSTKLEDSAMYFCASTMALQTQYFGPGTRLLVL.

The chain has TRBV6-1 and TRBJ1-3; D unresolved. Trimming took 5 bases from V and 1 from J, leaving 6 bases between them. Germline CDR1 reads MNHNS; CDR2 reads SASEGT. The CDR3 has 13 amino acids. This chain's CDR3 is CASSWGSGNTIYF. The CDR3 DNA reads TGTGCCAGCAGTTGGGGATCTGGAAACACCATATATTTT.

This sequence joins TRBV5-4 and TRBJ1-2; TRBD1 aligns across 11 bases. Germline V gene data show CDR1 as SGHNT and CDR2 as YYREEE (reference sequence). V shed 3 bases and J 5 bases; nucleotides not matched to a gene: 9. The length of the CDR3 is 16 residues. For the CDR3, the DNA is TGTGCCAGCAGCTCGCAGGGACAGGGGGTGAGTTATGGCTACACCTTC. Encoded protein: CASSSQGQGVSYGYTF.

The chain carries TRBV10-3 and TRBJ2-5; the match to TRBD2 covers 8 bases. The trim removed 6 bases at V and 4 bases at J, leaving 10 bases unmatched. Germline loops: CDR1 ENHRY, CDR2 SYGVKD. The CDR3 loop spans 15 amino acids. The CDR3 loop is CAISPERGGRETQYF. CDR3 nucleotide sequence: TGTGCCATCAGCCCCGAACGGGGGGGCCGAGAGACCCAGTACTTC.

The chain has TRBV27 and TRBJ2-7; D call uncertain. From germline, CDR1 is MNHEY and CDR2 SMNVEV (reference sequence). The V end was cut by 5 bases, the J end by 3 bases, with 14 bases between. The CDR3 extends over 14 amino acids. CDR3 bases: TGTGCCAGCAGTAGTTCGGGTTCGGGCTACGAGCAGTACTTC. Protein: CASSSSGSGYEQYF.

This clone is judged medium-sized (0.01 to 0.1%). The chain carries TRBV11-2 and TRBJ1-1, with D possibly TRBD1 on 5 matching bases. The CDR3 length is 15 residues. Trimming pared 4 bases from V and 1 base from J, leaving 13 bases between. Germline CDR1 and CDR2: SGHAT and FQNNGV. CDR3 region: CASSSNRRANTEAFF. The CDR3 coding sequence is TGTGCCAGCAGCTCGAACAGGAGAGCGAACACTGAAGCTTTCTTT.

V gene TRBV14 combines with J gene TRBJ1-2; TRBD1 agrees at 10 bases. The V gene's germline CDR1 is SGHDN and CDR2 FVKESK. V was pared by 4 bases and J by 4 bases, with 12 bases of the junction left unmatched. The CDR3 covers 17 residues. CDR3 nucleotides: TGTGCCAGCAGCCCCCTCCGGGACAGGGGATTTAGCTATGGCTACACCTTC. Translating it yields CASSPLRDRGFSYGYTF.

The V call is TRBV10-3, the J call TRBJ2-7; 7 nucleotides line up with TRBD1. The J segment lost 2 bases and the V segment lost 6 bases, leaving 7 bases of the junction unmatched. CDR1 is ENHRY, CDR2 SYGVKD, per germline. The CDR3 is made up of 14 amino acids. The CDR3 spells CAISDRDSPYEQYF. CDR3 bases: TGTGCCATCAGCGACCGGGACAGTCCCTACGAGCAGTACTTC.

The chain is built from TRBV4-2 and TRBJ1-2; unclear D gene. Germline loops: CDR1 LGHNA, CDR2 YNFKEQ. The CDR3 is made up of 15 amino acids. V was trimmed by 0 bases and J by 8 bases, leaving 16 bases between them. CDR3 DNA sequence: TGTGCCAGCAGCCAAGAAGGAGTCAGCTTATTGGGCTACACCTTC. Translated, it gives CASSQEGVSLLGYTF.

The chain has TRBV7-9 and TRBJ1-1; D possibly corresponds to TRBD1 (6 bases). V lost 5 bases, J lost 5 bases, and 15 bases lay in between. Germline lookup yields CDR1 SEHNR and CDR2 FQNEAQ (reference sequence). The CDR3 spans 14 residues. The CDR3 nucleotides are TGTGCCAGCAGCCCATGGGACAAAGGGACTGAAGCTTTCTTT. Translation: CASSPWDKGTEAFF.

The chain employs TRBV29-1 and TRBJ2-5, with D maybe TRBD2 (5 bases). V was clipped by 7 bases and J by 5 bases, with 8 bases between them. CDR3 size: 10 residues. Germline CDR1 reads SQVTM; CDR2 reads ANQGSEA. CDR3 nucleotide sequence: TGCAGCGCTCTAGCCGAGACCCAGTACTTC. This sequence encodes CSALAETQYF.

As to this clone: Other DNA sequences from this sample encode an identical CDR3 as well. V is TRBV6-5 and J is TRBJ2-5; 8 bases are a match to TRBD1. The V gene end was trimmed by 6 bases and the J gene end by 4 bases; junction bases not matched to a gene: 7. CDR1 is MNHEY, CDR2 SVGAGI, per germline. CDR3 length: 14 residues. CDR3 sequence reads: CASSPTGGRETQYF. DNA for the CDR3: TGTGCCAGCAGCCCCACAGGGGGTAGAGAGACCCAGTACTTC.

The chain uses TRBV15 and TRBJ1-1, with D maybe TRBD1 (5 bases). Trimming took off 1 base at V and 0 bases at J, with 15 bases between the two ends. The V gene's germline CDR1 is LNHNV and CDR2 YYDKDF (reference sequence). This CDR3 comprises 17 residues. The CDR3 sequence: CATSRVRGMGLNTEAFF. The CDR3 nucleotides read TGTGCCACCAGCAGAGTTAGGGGAATGGGGTTGAACACTGAAGCTTTCTTT.

This sequence joins TRBV5-8 and TRBJ2-3; 7 bases map to TRBD2. The CDR3 has 15 residues. J lost 0 bases, V lost 6 bases, and 7 bases had no gene match. Per germline, CDR1 SGHTS and CDR2 YDEGEE. The DNA of the CDR3 is TGTGCCAGCACAATCTGGGGGGGGAGCACAGATACGCAGTATTTT. Translated, it gives CASTIWGGSTDTQYF.

The rearrangement links TRBV6-6 to TRBJ1-6, with D possibly TRBD1 on 5 matching bases. CDR1 is MNHNY and CDR2 is SVGAGI in the germline V gene (reference sequence). V dropped 4 bases and J dropped 8 bases, with 15 bases sitting between them. This CDR3 has 15 amino acids. The CDR3 sequence: CASSFGQGRDSPLHF. For the CDR3, the DNA is TGTGCCAGCAGTTTTGGGCAGGGAAGAGATTCACCCCTCCACTTT.

The chain recombines TRBV6-6 with TRBJ2-7, with D perhaps matching TRBD1 or TRBD2 (6 bases each). Germline CDR1 MNHNY, CDR2 SVGAGI (reference sequence). Between the trimmed V and J ends, which lost 10 bases and 1 base, there was a span of 11 bases. This CDR3 contains 12 residues. CDR3 bases: TGTGCCACCGGGGGCGCATCCTACGAGCAGTACTTC. Protein product: CATGGASYEQYF.